This T cell receptor beta chain emerged from a study of blood T cells in healthy people across ages. Primers used in a second PCR of about 6 to 11 cycles were a sample-barcoded 5' primer and a J-beta primer mix. A single record per CDR3 protein comes from TCRdb applying MiXCR to the 5' RACE reads. The sample carries around 520,000 distinct CDR3 sequences, about 28% recorded once. The CDR3 is made up of 14 amino acids. Germline values: CDR1 SGHVS, CDR2 FNYEAQ. J gave up 1 base and V 5 bases, and 4 bases lay outside the gene matches. This clonotype came up many times. This sample was also put to use in a study of T cells of mothers and their children.

The specimen sequenced was blood. The genes are TRBV7-6 and TRBJ1-1, with 7 bases that match TRBD1. The sequence derives from a boy aged 2 to 10 in good health. CDR3 DNA sequence: TGTGCCAGCAGCCCGCAGGGGGGGAACACTGAAGCTTTCTTT. Protein sequence: CASSPQGGNTEAFF.